This T cell receptor (beta chain) was documented in a study of shared clonotypes between healthy human individuals. In the study overall: CD8 memory received one plate per donor, CD8 naive two, CD4 memory three and CD4 naive three. The study's findings and limits: Estimated clonotype richness was generally higher in naive than memory subsets.

Terminally differentiated effector memory CD45RA+ cells were left out of the naive CD8 fraction, which was CD45RO-negative and positively selected for CCR7. Remarks on this clone: Its antigen is currently unknown.

This table comes from immunoSEQ multiplex PCR, and its TCRdb copy is limited to in-frame clones, with some not included. This sample has millions of clones, with less than 95% found just once. The CDR3 extends over 16 amino acids. Germline V gene sequence: CDR1 SGHAT, CDR2 FQNNGV. V shed 1 base and J shed 0 bases, with 11 bases lying between them. The origin of this receptor is a man younger than 35 in good health. Sequencing was performed on naive CD8+ T cells sorted from blood. This chain connects TRBV11-2 to TRBJ2-3; D unresolved. In DNA, the CDR3 is TGTGCCAGCAGCTTAGGTCCAGGCGATAGCACAGATACGCAGTATTTT. Translating it yields CASSLGPGDSTDTQYF. Filled out from reference TRBV11-2 and TRBJ2-3, the complete variable domain reads EAGVAQSPRYKIIEKRQSVAFWCNPISGHATLYWYQQILGQGPKLLIQFQNNGVVDDSQLPKDRFSAERLKGVDSTLKIQPAKLEDSAVYLCASSLGPGDSTDTQYFGPGTRLTVL.